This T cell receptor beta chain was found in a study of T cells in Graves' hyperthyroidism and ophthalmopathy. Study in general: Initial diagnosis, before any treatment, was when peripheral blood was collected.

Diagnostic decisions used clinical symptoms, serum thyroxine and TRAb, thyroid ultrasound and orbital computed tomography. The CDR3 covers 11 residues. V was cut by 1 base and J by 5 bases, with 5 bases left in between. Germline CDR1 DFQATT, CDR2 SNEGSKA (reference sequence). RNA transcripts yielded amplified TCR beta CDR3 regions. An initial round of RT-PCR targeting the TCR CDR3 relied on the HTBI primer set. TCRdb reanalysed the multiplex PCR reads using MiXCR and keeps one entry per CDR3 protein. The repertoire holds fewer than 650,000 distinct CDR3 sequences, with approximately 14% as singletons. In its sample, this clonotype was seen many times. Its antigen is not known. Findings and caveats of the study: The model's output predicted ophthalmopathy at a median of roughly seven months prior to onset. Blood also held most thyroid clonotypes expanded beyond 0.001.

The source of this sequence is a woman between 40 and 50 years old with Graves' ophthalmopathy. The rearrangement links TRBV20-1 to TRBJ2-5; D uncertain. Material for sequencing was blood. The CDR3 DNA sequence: TGCAGTGCTAGAGGGCAGGAGACCCAGTACTTC. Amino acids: CSARGQETQYF.